Below are 11 T cell receptor beta chains sequenced from a single sample in a study of Tregs in tolerant kidney transplant recipients. Repertoires were generated with immunoSEQ multiplex PCR, while TCRdb's copy carries only in-frame clones and drops some. The sample lists tens of thousands of clones, less than 95% occurring once. Sample: Tregs from blood. The receptors here all came from a human donor in good health.

This chain uses TRBV10-3 with TRBJ2-7; D ambiguous. Germline-derived CDR1 and CDR2 are ENHRY and SYGVKD. Trimming cost V 8 bases and J 7 bases, with 12 bases left between them. CDR3 length: 11 amino acids. The CDR3 sequence: CAIGPKGEQYF. CDR3 nucleotide sequence: TGTGCCATCGGGCCCAAAGGGGAGCAGTACTTC.

The chain has TRBV18 and TRBJ1-2; the match to TRBD1 covers 7 bases. Germline V gene sequence: CDR1 KGHSH, CDR2 LQKENI. The CDR3 length is 13 residues. V lost 3 bases to trimming and J lost 5 bases; unmatched junction nucleotides: 3. CDR3 amino acids: CASSPGQEYGYTF. The CDR3 DNA reads TGTGCCAGCTCACCCGGACAGGAATATGGCTACACCTTC. The whole variable domain, remainder taken from reference TRBV18 and TRBJ1-2, is NAGVMQNPRHLVRRRGQEARLRCSPMKGHSHVYWYRQLPEEGLKFMVYLQKENIIDESGMPKERFSAEFPKEGPSILRIQQVVRGDSAAYFCASSPGQEYGYTFGSGTRLTVV.

The chain recombines TRBV29-1 with TRBJ2-7, with D unclear. This CDR3 has 13 residues. V dropped 4 bases and J dropped 4 bases, with 14 bases sitting between them. CDR1 SQVTM and CDR2 ANQGSEA come from the germline V gene. CDR3 sequence: CSVGGLPFYEQYF. The CDR3 region has the DNA TGCAGCGTTGGCGGCCTTCCTTTTTACGAGCAGTACTTC.

The count of this clone is one. The rearrangement links TRBV5-1 to TRBJ2-2, with 11 bases lining up with TRBD1. After removal of 4 bases from V and 6 bases from J, the junction contained 5 bases not matched to a gene. The CDR3 has 15 amino acids. Germline V gives CDR1 SGHRS, CDR2 YFSETQ. CDR3 amino acids: CASSQRTGGAGELFF. The CDR3 region has the DNA TGCGCCAGCAGCCAACGGACAGGGGGCGCCGGGGAGCTGTTTTTT.

The chain combines TRBV15 with TRBJ2-5; D assignment may be TRBD1 or TRBD2 (5 bases each). Between the trimmed V and J ends, which lost 3 bases and 7 bases, there was a span of 12 bases. This CDR3 is built from 13 residues. Germline loops: CDR1 LNHNV, CDR2 YYDKDF (reference sequence). The CDR3 DNA reads TGTGCCACCAGCAGGCGGACGAGGGGGACCCAGTACTTC. Translating it yields CATSRRTRGTQYF.

The rearrangement uses TRBV7-4 and TRBJ1-5; 9 positions agree with TRBD1. The J segment lost 1 base and the V segment lost 5 bases, leaving 3 bases of the junction unmatched. This CDR3 has 15 residues. In germline, CDR1 is SGHVT, CDR2 SQSDAQ. The CDR3 region is CASSKGTGSNQPQHF. CDR3 nucleotide sequence: TGTGCCAGCAGCAAAGGGACAGGGAGCAATCAGCCCCAGCATTTT. Full variable domain (rest looked up from reference TRBV7-4 and TRBJ1-5): GAGVSQSPRYKVAKRGRDVALRCDSISGHVTLYWYRQTLGQGSEVLTYSQSDAQRDKSGRPSGRFSAERPERSVSTLKIQRTEQGDSAVYLCASSKGTGSNQPQHFGDGTRLSIL.

V gene TRBV9 combines with J gene TRBJ1-6; 7 nucleotides align to TRBD1. The CDR3 totals 15 residues. CDR1 is SGDLS, CDR2 YYNGEE, per germline. The trim removed 0 bases at V and 7 bases at J, leaving 4 bases unmatched. The chain's CDR3 is CASSVAGTVNSPLHF. CDR3 nucleotides: TGTGCCAGCAGCGTAGCGGGGACAGTAAATTCACCCCTCCACTTT.

The genes are TRBV7-2 and TRBJ2-5, with a possible D match to TRBD2 (6 bases). The CDR3 is 14 amino acids. Trimming left V 3 bases short and J 5 bases short, with 13 bases between. Germline CDR1 is SGHTA and CDR2 is FQGNSA. The DNA for the CDR3 is TGTGCCAGCAGCTTCGCGGGGCTTCGTGAGACCCAGTACTTC. It specifies CASSFAGLRETQYF.

V and J are TRBV6-1 and TRBJ2-5; possible D gene TRBD1, 5 bases. Germline V gene lookup returns CDR1 MNHNS and CDR2 SASEGT. V lost 5 bases and J 9 bases, leaving 13 bases between the germline ends. This CDR3 is 12 amino acids long. DNA of the CDR3: TGTGCCAGCAGTCGCACAGGAACGGCCCAGTACTTC. Protein product: CASSRTGTAQYF.

This clone has just one count. The chain has TRBV18 and TRBJ2-7; 10 bases are shared with TRBD1. The CDR3 consists of 15 residues. Germline V gene data show CDR1 as KGHSH and CDR2 as LQKENI. Trimming removed 6 bases from V and 3 bases from J; junction bases left unmatched: 8. The CDR3: CASSPDRGSIYEQYF. CDR3 DNA sequence: TGTGCCAGCTCCCCGGACAGGGGGTCAATCTACGAGCAGTACTTC.

The chain uses TRBV7-2 and TRBJ1-3; D is unresolved. The CDR3 is made up of 15 amino acids. V was cut by 0 bases and J by 0 bases, with 6 bases left in between. Germline CDR1 reads SGHTA; CDR2 reads FQGNSA. CDR3 loop: CASSLAAVSGNTIYF. Written as DNA, the CDR3 is TGTGCCAGCAGCTTAGCCGCGGTCTCTGGAAACACCATATATTTT.